The rows below give T cell receptor beta chains drawn from one sample of a study of OX40 agonist ivuxolimab in advanced cancers. Using immunoSEQ multiplex PCR, the repertoire was profiled, and TCRdb retains in-frame clones only, with some absent. The sample lists 50,000 to 75,000 clones; 87% were seen once. The specimen comprised CD4+ or CD8+ T cells sorted from blood, sampled in a trial of the OX40 agonist ivuxolimab. The receptors were gathered from an adult with an advanced solid tumor such as melanoma, head and neck, liver or kidney cancer. Each CDR3 is given with its conserved first and last residue. A D gene is named only where the DNA matches it firmly. Size is omitted from some rows. Given values are once, few, many or a class for expanded clones.

J gene | D gene | clone size | V gene | CDR3 protein | CDR3 DNA
TRBJ2-5 | - | - | TRBV11-2 | CASSVPGSGETQYF | TGTGCCAGCAGCGTTCCCGGGTCTGGGGAGACCCAGTACTTC
TRBJ2-3 | TRBD2 | - | TRBV7-8 | CASRLAGITDTQYF | TGTGCCAGCAGGCTAGCGGGGATCACAGATACGCAGTATTTT
TRBJ1-2 | - | - | TRBV6-4 | CASSDRWYGYTF | TGTGCCAGCAGTGACCGTTGGTATGGCTACACCTTC
TRBJ1-4 | - | - | TRBV7-9 | CASSPRTASPPNEKLFF | TGTGCCAGCAGCCCCCGGACAGCTTCTCCACCTAATGAAAAACTGTTTTTT
TRBJ1-1 | TRBD1 | - | TRBV19 | CASSITGGYGTEAFF | TGTGCCAGTAGTATTACAGGGGGCTACGGCACTGAAGCTTTCTTT
TRBJ2-7 | TRBD1 | - | TRBV7-2 | CASSYWTGIEQYF | TGTGCCAGCAGCTACTGGACAGGGATCGAGCAGTACTTC
TRBJ2-6 | TRBD2 | - | TRBV5-1 | CASSPGGAVGANVLTF | TGCGCCAGCAGCCCCGGGGGGGCGGTCGGGGCCAACGTCCTGACTTTC
TRBJ1-2 | - | once | TRBV5-8 | CASSLVVGGHGYTF | TGTGCCAGCAGCTTGGTGGTCGGGGGGCATGGCTACACCTTC
TRBJ1-5 | TRBD1 | once | TRBV10-3 | CAISETGGNQPQHF | TGTGCCATCAGTGAAACAGGGGGAAATCAGCCCCAGCATTTT
TRBJ1-1 | TRBD1 | - | TRBV30 | CAWSERTGVGTEAFF | TGTGCCTGGAGTGAAAGGACAGGGGTGGGAACTGAAGCTTTCTTT
TRBJ2-3 | TRBD2 | - | TRBV7-3 | CASSSRASGAIFTDTQYF | TGTGCCAGCAGTTCAAGGGCTAGCGGGGCTATTTTCACAGATACGCAGTATTTT
TRBJ2-7 | TRBD2 | - | TRBV6-5 | CASSIMGGSEQYF | TGTGCCAGCAGTATTATGGGGGGGAGCGAGCAGTACTTC
TRBJ2-1 | TRBD2 | - | TRBV5-1 | CASSLARTRVPNEQFF | TGCGCCAGCAGCTTGGCGAGGACTAGGGTCCCCAATGAGCAGTTCTTC
TRBJ2-2 | TRBD1 | - | TRBV6-5 | CASSYGTGYNGELFF | TGTGCCAGCAGTTATGGGACAGGGTATAACGGGGAGCTGTTTTTT
TRBJ2-3 | - | - | TRBV4-3 | CASSQDWGGGDPYTDTQYF | TGCGCCAGCAGCCAAGACTGGGGAGGGGGCGATCCTTACACAGATACGCAGTATTTT
TRBJ2-1 | - | - | TRBV21-1 | CASSKVISGQGWDNEQFF | TGTGCCAGCAGCAAAGTTATCTCGGGGCAGGGGTGGGACAATGAGCAGTTCTTC
TRBJ1-2 | - | - | TRBV6-5 | CASSPNSGLYGYTF | TGTGCCAGCAGCCCTAATTCGGGTCTTTATGGCTACACCTTC
TRBJ1-2 | TRBD1 | - | TRBV5-1 | CASMTGNNYGYTF | TGCGCCAGCATGACAGGGAATAACTATGGCTACACCTTC
TRBJ1-6 | - | - | TRBV9 | CASNPGLSYNSPLHF | TGTGCCAGCAACCCGGGACTCTCCTATAATTCACCCCTCCACTTT
TRBJ1-6 | TRBD1 | - | TRBV5-6 | CASSLSVGTGARNSPLHF | TGTGCCAGCAGCTTGTCCGTGGGGACAGGGGCCCGTAATTCACCCCTCCACTTT
TRBJ2-5 | - | - | TRBV11-3 | CASSLGQGQETQYF | TGTGCCAGCAGCTTAGGGCAGGGGCAAGAGACCCAGTACTTC
TRBJ1-5 | - | - | TRBV10-3 | CAIRGGGNQPQHF | TGTGCCATCCGTGGCGGGGGTAATCAGCCCCAGCATTTT
TRBJ1-1 | TRBD1 | - | TRBV27 | CASSFPGTGSPFF | TGTGCCAGCAGTTTTCCCGGGACAGGGTCCCCTTTCTTT
TRBJ1-2 | - | - | TRBV7-2 | CASSPAAGGARGYTF | TGTGCCAGCAGCCCCGCGGCCGGGGGGGCGCGCGGCTACACCTTC
TRBJ1-2 | - | - | TRBV6-5 | CASSYSISDYGYTF | TGTGCCAGCAGTTACTCGATCTCCGACTATGGCTACACCTTC
TRBJ1-6 | - | - | TRBV11-2 | CASSLQGRGSPLHF | TGTGCCAGCAGCTTACAGGGCAGAGGTTCACCCCTCCACTTT
TRBJ1-6 | TRBD1 | - | TRBV6-1 | CASSAEQGAVYNSPLHF | TGTGCCAGCAGTGCCGAACAGGGGGCCGTTTATAATTCACCCCTCCACTTT
TRBJ2-4 | - | - | TRBV5-8 | CASSLGMRAKNIQYF | TGTGCCAGCAGCTTGGGGATGCGAGCCAAAAACATTCAGTACTTC
TRBJ1-3 | - | - | TRBV4-3 | CASSQVPDSAGNTIYF | TGCGCCAGCAGCCAAGTCCCGGATAGCGCTGGAAACACCATATATTTT
TRBJ2-3 | TRBD1 | - | TRBV6-5 | CASSYRTGTDTQYF | TGTGCCAGCAGTTACCGGACAGGGACAGATACGCAGTATTTT
TRBJ2-5 | - | - | TRBV7-7 | CASSLGAGGIAVFGTQYF | TGTGCCAGCAGCTTAGGGGCCGGCGGCATAGCCGTGTTTGGGACCCAGTACTTC
TRBJ1-4 | - | - | TRBV6-6 | CASIGGQGEKLFF | TGTGCCAGCATTGGGGGGCAAGGTGAAAAACTGTTTTTT
TRBJ1-2 | TRBD1 | - | TRBV6-5 | CASTRTGENYGYTF | TGTGCCAGCACCAGGACAGGGGAGAACTATGGCTACACCTTC
TRBJ2-7 | - | - | TRBV18 | CASSPTGGASYEQYF | TGTGCCAGCTCACCCACGGGGGGCGCATCCTACGAGCAGTACTTC
TRBJ1-1 | - | - | TRBV19 | CARGNTEAFF | TGTGCCAGGGGGAACACTGAAGCTTTCTTT
TRBJ2-7 | - | - | TRBV11-2 | CASSSLRAGSYEQYF | TGTGCCAGCAGCTCCCTGAGGGCAGGGAGCTACGAGCAGTACTTC
TRBJ1-3 | - | - | TRBV9 | CASSVDSSGNTIYF | TGTGCCAGCAGCGTAGACAGCTCTGGAAACACCATATATTTT
TRBJ2-1 | TRBD2 | - | TRBV5-1 | CASSLFSSGGVAYNEQFF | TGCGCCAGCAGCTTGTTCTCTAGCGGGGGGGTAGCCTACAATGAGCAGTTCTTC
TRBJ2-7 | - | - | TRBV5-1 | CASSFDSSYEQYF | TGCGCCAGCAGCTTTGACAGCTCCTACGAGCAGTACTTC
TRBJ1-2 | - | - | TRBV4-1 | CASSQGTGLRPRYTF | TGCGCCAGCAGCCAAGGAACAGGGCTTAGGCCCCGCTACACCTTC
TRBJ2-5 | TRBD2 | - | TRBV5-5 | CASSYMTSVETQYF | TGTGCCAGCAGCTACATGACTAGCGTGGAGACCCAGTACTTC
TRBJ2-2 | - | - | TRBV5-1 | CASSLLTSSGTGELFF | TGCGCCAGCAGCTTGCTAACTAGCTCGGGCACCGGGGAGCTGTTTTTT
TRBJ1-2 | - | few | TRBV2 | CASSETRDYGYTF | TGTGCCAGCAGTGAAACCCGGGACTATGGCTACACCTTC
TRBJ1-1 | - | - | TRBV5-4 | CASSLGQPSVTEAFF | TGTGCCAGCAGCTTGGGGCAGCCATCTGTCACTGAAGCTTTCTTT
TRBJ1-1 | - | - | TRBV6-5 | CASSRTALNTEAFF | TGTGCCAGCAGCCGGACAGCCCTGAACACTGAAGCTTTCTTT
TRBJ2-3 | TRBD2 | - | TRBV5-1 | CASSRTSGGADTQYF | TGCGCCAGCAGCAGGACTAGCGGGGGGGCGGATACGCAGTATTTT
TRBJ1-5 | - | - | TRBV28 | CASSLGVGSNQPQHF | TGTGCCAGCAGTTTAGGTGTGGGGAGCAATCAGCCCCAGCATTTT
TRBJ2-3 | - | - | TRBV7-2 | CASSLGIVTDTQYF | TGTGCCAGCAGCCTCGGGATAGTAACAGATACGCAGTATTTT
TRBJ2-7 | TRBD1 | - | TRBV10-3 | CAISGTGGSYEQYF | TGTGCCATCAGTGGGACAGGGGGTTCTTACGAGCAGTACTTC
TRBJ2-3 | - | - | TRBV7-2 | CASSPGLPTDTQYF | TGTGCCAGCAGCCCTGGACTGCCCACAGATACGCAGTATTTT
TRBJ1-2 | - | - | TRBV6-1 | CASSTGPSYGYTF | TGTGCCAGCAGTACAGGGCCCTCGTATGGCTACACCTTC
TRBJ1-6 | - | - | TRBV7-9 | CASSPAQNSPLHF | TGTGCCAGCAGCCCGGCACAGAATTCACCCCTCCACTTT
TRBJ2-7 | TRBD1 | - | TRBV19 | CASSAQGARLGEQYF | TGTGCCAGTAGTGCACAGGGGGCGAGGTTGGGAGAGCAGTACTTC
TRBJ2-7 | - | - | TRBV7-2 | CASSLAAGPYEQYF | TGTGCCAGCAGCTTAGCGGCAGGGCCCTACGAGCAGTACTTC
TRBJ2-2 | TRBD2 | - | TRBV7-2 | CASSLDRLAGVTGELFF | TGTGCCAGCAGCTTAGATCGTCTAGCGGGGGTTACCGGGGAGCTGTTTTTT
TRBJ1-2 | - | - | TRBV30 | CAWSVPNRQGLYGYTF | TGTGCCTGGAGTGTACCCAATCGGCAGGGCCTCTATGGCTACACCTTC
TRBJ2-1 | TRBD1 | - | TRBV28 | CASRQGIYNEQFF | TGTGCCAGCCGACAGGGCATCTACAATGAGCAGTTCTTC
TRBJ1-1 | - | - | TRBV7-2 | CASSLWENTEAFF | TGTGCCAGCAGCTTATGGGAAAACACTGAAGCTTTCTTT